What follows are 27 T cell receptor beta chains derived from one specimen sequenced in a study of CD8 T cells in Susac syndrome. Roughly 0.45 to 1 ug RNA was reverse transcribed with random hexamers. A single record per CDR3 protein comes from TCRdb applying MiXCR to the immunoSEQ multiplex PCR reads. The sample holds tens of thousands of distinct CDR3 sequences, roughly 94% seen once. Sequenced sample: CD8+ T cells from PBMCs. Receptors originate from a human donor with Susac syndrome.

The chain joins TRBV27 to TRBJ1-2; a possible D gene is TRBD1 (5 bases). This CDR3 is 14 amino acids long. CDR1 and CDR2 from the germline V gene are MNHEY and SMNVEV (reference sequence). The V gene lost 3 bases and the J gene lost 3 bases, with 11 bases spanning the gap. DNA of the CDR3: TGTGCCAGCAGTTTCCAGGGTGAGGACTATGGCTACACCTTC. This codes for CASSFQGEDYGYTF.

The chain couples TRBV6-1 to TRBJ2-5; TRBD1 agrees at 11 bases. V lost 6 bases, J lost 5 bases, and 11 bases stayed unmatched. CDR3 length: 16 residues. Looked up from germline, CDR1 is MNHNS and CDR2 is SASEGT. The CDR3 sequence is CASRGRGQGARETQYF. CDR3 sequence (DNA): TGTGCCAGCAGAGGCCGTGGACAGGGGGCGCGGGAGACCCAGTACTTC.

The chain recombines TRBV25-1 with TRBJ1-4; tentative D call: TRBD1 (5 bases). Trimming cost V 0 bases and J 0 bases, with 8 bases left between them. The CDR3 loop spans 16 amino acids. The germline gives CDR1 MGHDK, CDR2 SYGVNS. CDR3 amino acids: CASSEYDRATNEKLFF. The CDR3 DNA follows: TGTGCCAGCAGTGAATATGACAGAGCAACTAATGAAAAACTGTTTTTT.

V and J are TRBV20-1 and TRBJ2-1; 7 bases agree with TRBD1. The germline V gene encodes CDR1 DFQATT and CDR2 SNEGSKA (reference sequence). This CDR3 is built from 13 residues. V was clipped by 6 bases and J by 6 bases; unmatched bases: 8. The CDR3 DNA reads TGCAGTGCACCCGACAGGGAGTCCAATGAGCAGTTCTTC. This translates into CSAPDRESNEQFF.

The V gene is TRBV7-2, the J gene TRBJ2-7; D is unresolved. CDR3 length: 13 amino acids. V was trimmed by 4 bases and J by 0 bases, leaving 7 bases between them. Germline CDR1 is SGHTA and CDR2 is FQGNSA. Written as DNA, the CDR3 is TGTGCCAGCAGCTCTTCCCTCTCCTACGAGCAGTACTTC. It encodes CASSSSLSYEQYF.

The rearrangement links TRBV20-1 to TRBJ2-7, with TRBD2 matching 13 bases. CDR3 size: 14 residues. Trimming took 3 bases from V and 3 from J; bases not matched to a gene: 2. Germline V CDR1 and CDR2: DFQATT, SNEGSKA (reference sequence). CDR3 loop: CSARGLAGLYEQYF. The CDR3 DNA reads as TGCAGTGCTAGGGGACTAGCGGGACTCTACGAGCAGTACTTC.

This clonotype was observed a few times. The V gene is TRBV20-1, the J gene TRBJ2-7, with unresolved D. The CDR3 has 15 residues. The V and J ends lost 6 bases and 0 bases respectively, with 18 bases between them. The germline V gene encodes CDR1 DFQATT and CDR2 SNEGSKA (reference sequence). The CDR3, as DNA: TGCAGTGCCCTAACCGGACGGATTCTCTCCTACGAGCAGTACTTC. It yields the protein CSALTGRILSYEQYF.

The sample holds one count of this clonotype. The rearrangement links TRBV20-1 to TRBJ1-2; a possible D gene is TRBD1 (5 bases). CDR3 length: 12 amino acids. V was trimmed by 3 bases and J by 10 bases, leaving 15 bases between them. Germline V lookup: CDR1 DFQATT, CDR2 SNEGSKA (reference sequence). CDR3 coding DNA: TGCAGTGCTAGGAAGTCAGGGTTTGACTACACCTTC. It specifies CSARKSGFDYTF.

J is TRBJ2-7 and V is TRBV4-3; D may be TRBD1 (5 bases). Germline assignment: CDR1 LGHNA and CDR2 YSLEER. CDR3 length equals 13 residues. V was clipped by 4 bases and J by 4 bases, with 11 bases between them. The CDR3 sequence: CASSPWQGYEQYF. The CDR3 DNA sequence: TGCGCCAGCAGCCCTTGGCAGGGTTACGAGCAGTACTTC.

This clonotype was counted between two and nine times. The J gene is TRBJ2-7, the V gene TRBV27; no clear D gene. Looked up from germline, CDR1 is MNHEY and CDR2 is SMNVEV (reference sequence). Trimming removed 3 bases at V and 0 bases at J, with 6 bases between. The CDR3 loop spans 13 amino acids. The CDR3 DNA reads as TGTGCCAGCAGTTTGACTCCCTCCTACGAGCAGTACTTC. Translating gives CASSLTPSYEQYF.

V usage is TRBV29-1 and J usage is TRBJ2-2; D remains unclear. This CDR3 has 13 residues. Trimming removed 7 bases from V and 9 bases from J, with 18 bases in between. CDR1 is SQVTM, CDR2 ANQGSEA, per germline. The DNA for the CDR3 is TGCAGCGCCAGTCTAGTAGGGCGCCGGGAGCTGTTTTTT. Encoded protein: CSASLVGRRELFF.

The CDR3 loop reads CASSQDWGREQFF. CDR3 nucleotide sequence: TGTGCCAGCAGCCAAGATTGGGGGCGGGAGCAGTTCTTC. The chain joins TRBV3-1 to TRBJ2-1; maybe TRBD1 (6 bases). This CDR3 is 13 amino acids long. Trimming shortened V by 0 bases and J by 10 bases, and 10 bases separated the two germline ends. Germline V gives CDR1 LGHDT, CDR2 YNNKEL (reference sequence).

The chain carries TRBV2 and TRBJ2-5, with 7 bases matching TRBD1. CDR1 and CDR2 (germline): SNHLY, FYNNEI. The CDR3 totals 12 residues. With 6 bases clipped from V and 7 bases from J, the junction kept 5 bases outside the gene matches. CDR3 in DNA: TGTGCCAGCAGGCTGGGACAGCCGACCCAGTACTTC. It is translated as CASRLGQPTQYF.

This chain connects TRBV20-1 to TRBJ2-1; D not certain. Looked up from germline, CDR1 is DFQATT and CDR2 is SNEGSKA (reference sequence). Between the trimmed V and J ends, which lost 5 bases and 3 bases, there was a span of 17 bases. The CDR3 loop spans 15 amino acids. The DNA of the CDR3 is TGCAGTGCTCCCCGACCCTACCAGGACTACAATGAGCAGTTCTTC. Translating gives CSAPRPYQDYNEQFF.

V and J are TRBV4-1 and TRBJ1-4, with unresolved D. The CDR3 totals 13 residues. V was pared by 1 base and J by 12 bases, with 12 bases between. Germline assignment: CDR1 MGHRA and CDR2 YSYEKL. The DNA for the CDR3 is TGCGCCAGCAGCCAAGCCGGGGAATGGGAACTGTTTTTT. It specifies CASSQAGEWELFF.

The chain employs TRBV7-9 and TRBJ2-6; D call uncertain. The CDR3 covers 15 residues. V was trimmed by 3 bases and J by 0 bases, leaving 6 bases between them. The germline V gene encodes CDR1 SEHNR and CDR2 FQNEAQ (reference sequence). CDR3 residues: CASSFRSSGANVLTF. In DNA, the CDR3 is TGTGCCAGCAGCTTCCGCAGCTCTGGGGCCAACGTCCTGACTTTC.

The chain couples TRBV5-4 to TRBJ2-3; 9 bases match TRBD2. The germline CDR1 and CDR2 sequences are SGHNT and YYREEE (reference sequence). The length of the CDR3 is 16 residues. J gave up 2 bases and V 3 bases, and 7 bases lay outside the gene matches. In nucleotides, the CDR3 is TGTGCCAGCAGCTCGAGACTAGCGGCGTTCACAGATACGCAGTATTTT. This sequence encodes CASSSRLAAFTDTQYF. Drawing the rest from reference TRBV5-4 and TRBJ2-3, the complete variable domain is ETGVTQSPTHLIKTRGQQVTLRCSSQSGHNTVSWYQQALGQGPQFIFQYYREEENGRGNFPPRFSGLQFPNYSSELNVNALELDDSALYLCASSSRLAAFTDTQYFGPGTRLTVL.

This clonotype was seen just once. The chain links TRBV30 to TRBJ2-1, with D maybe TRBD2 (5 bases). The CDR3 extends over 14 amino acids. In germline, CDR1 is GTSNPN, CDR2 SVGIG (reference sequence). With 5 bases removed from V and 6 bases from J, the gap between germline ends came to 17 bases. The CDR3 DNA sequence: TGTGCCTGGTCTGAAGGGAGAGGAGTCAATGAGCAGTTCTTC. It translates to CAWSEGRGVNEQFF.

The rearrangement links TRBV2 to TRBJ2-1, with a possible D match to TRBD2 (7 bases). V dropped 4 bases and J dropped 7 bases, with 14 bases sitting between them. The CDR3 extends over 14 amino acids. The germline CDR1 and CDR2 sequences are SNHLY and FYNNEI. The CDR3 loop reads CASSGGGGVNEQFF. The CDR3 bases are TGTGCCAGCAGTGGAGGGGGAGGGGTAAATGAGCAGTTCTTC. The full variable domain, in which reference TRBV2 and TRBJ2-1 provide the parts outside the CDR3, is EPEVTQTPSHQVTQMGQEVILRCVPISNHLYFYWYRQILGQKVEFLVSFYNNEISEKSEIFDDQFSVERPDGSNFTLKIRSTKLEDSAMYFCASSGGGGVNEQFFGPGTRLTVL.

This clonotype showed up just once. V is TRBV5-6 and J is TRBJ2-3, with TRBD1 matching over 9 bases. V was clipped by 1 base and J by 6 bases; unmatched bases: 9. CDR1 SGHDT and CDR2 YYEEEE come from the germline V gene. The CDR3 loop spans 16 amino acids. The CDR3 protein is CASSLRWDRDGDTQYF. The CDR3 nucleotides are TGTGCCAGCAGCTTGCGCTGGGACAGGGACGGGGATACGCAGTATTTT.

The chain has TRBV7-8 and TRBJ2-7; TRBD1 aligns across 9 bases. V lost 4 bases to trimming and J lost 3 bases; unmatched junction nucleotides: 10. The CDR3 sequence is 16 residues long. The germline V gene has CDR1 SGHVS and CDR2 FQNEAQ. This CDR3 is CASSSYGGTGYYEQYF. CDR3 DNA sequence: TGTGCCAGCAGCTCATATGGGGGGACAGGGTACTACGAGCAGTACTTC.

The CDR3 coding sequence is TGTGCCACCGCCCTTGCGGGGACGAACACCGGGGAGCTGTTTTTT. It encodes CATALAGTNTGELFF. The rearrangement joins TRBV15 to TRBJ2-2; D is possibly TRBD2 (6 bases). This CDR3 comprises 15 residues. Trimming took 8 bases from V and 0 from J, leaving 13 bases between them. Germline CDR1 is LNHNV and CDR2 is YYDKDF (reference sequence).

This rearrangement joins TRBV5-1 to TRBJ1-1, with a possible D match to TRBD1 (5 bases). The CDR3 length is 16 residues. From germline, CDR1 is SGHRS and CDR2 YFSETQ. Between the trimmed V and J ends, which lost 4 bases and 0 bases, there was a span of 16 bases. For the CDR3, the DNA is TGCGCCAGCAGCCCCTACCGACAGTCAATGAACACTGAAGCTTTCTTT. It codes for CASSPYRQSMNTEAFF.

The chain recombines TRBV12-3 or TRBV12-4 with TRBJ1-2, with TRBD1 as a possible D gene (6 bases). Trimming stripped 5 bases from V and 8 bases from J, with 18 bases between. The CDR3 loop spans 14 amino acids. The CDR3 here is CASSPGVGLLGYTF. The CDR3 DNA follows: TGTGCCAGCAGTCCAGGGGTAGGACTCTTAGGCTACACCTTC.

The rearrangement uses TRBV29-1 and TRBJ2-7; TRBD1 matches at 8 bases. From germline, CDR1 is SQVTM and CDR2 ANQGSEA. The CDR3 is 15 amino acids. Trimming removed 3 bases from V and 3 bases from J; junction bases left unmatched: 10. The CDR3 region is CSVDGGQGAIYEQYF. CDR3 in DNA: TGCAGCGTTGACGGAGGCCAGGGGGCGATCTACGAGCAGTACTTC.

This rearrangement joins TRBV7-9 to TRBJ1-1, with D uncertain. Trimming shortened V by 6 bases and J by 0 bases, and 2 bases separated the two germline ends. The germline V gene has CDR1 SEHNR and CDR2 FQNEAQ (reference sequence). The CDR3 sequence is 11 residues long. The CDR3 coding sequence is TGTGCCAGCAGAATGAACACTGAAGCTTTCTTT. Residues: CASRMNTEAFF.

CDR3 region: CASSLGLAGGPTYEQYF. CDR3 in DNA: TGCGCCAGCAGCTTGGGGCTAGCGGGAGGCCCAACCTACGAGCAGTACTTC. V usage is TRBV5-1 and J usage is TRBJ2-7; 11 bases fit TRBD2. The V and J ends lost 0 bases and 2 bases, in that order; junction bases with no gene match: 7. Germline loops: CDR1 SGHRS, CDR2 YFSETQ. The CDR3 extends over 17 amino acids.